This T cell receptor (beta chain) stems from a study of T-cell reconstitution after alpha-beta-depleted transplantation in children. The CDR3 has 15 amino acids. Trimming removed 3 bases from V and 0 bases from J, with 9 bases in between. The germline V gene has CDR1 KGHSH and CDR2 LQKENI. This clonotype was recorded at least ten times. Its antigen is still unknown. Study-level findings and limits: About two months after transplant, alpha-beta T cells reportedly came from several hundred expanded graft clones. The authors attributed T-cell counts and diversity one year after transplant mostly to newly produced T cells.

Preparation of the TCRbeta library involved a method that used unique molecular identifiers. Each CDR3 protein is one row after TCRdb ran MiXCR on the PCR reads. The repertoire consists of around 300,000 distinct CDR3 sequences, with about a tenth occurring once and the leading ten covering around 7.6%. The clonotype comes from a boy in the first two years of life with acute myeloid leukemia, due to receive a stem cell transplant. V gene TRBV18 combines with J gene TRBJ1-3; D uncertain. Material: PBMCs, obtained before TCRalphabeta/CD19-depleted stem cell transplant. The DNA of the CDR3 is TGTGCCAGCTCACCGATTAGTGTCTCTGGAAACACCATATATTTT. Its translation is CASSPISVSGNTIYF.